This TCR beta chain is drawn from a study of human T cells and chemical hapten exposure. This clonotype has at least ten counts. The CDR3 is 17 residues long. V dropped 5 bases and J dropped 0 bases, with 16 bases sitting between them. From germline, CDR1 is SGHNT and CDR2 YENEEA. Within the library, unique molecular identifiers were attached to each individual cDNA molecule. Per the authors' pipeline: Sample TCR totals centred on a median of about 100,000, ranging about 20,000 to 690,600. TCRdb itself ran the 5' RACE reads through MiXCR, one entry per CDR3 protein. TCRdb's processing, not the authors', yielded these V and J calls. The sample lists approximately 150,000 distinct CDR3 sequences, 4.1% occurring once. Blood, whole and unfractionated, served as the source for total RNA extraction.

The chain combines TRBV11-3 with TRBJ2-2, with D unclear. The receptor comes from a female donor in good health. CDR3 protein: CASSPPLPRPNTGELFF. Here the CDR3 DNA reads TGTGCCAGCAGCCCTCCCCTGCCCAGACCGAACACCGGGGAGCTGTTTTTT. The full variable domain, rest sourced from reference TRBV11-3 and TRBJ2-2, is EAGVVQSPRYKIIEKKQPVAFWCNPISGHNTLYWYLQNLGQGPELLIRYENEEAVDDSQLPKDRFSAERLKGVDSTLKIQPAELGDSAVYLCASSPPLPRPNTGELFFGEGSRLTVL.